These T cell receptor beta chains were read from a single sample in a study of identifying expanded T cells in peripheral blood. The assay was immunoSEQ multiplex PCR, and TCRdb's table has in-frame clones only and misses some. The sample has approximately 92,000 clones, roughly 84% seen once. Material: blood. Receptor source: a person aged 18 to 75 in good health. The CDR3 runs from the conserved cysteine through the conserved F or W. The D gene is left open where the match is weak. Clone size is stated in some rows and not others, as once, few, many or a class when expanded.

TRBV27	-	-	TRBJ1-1	CASSFDFYQNTEAFF	TGTGCCAGCAGTTTCGATTTTTACCAGAACACTGAAGCTTTCTTT
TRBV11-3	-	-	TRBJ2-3	CASTGPGTEDSTDTQYF	TGTGCCAGCACGGGGCCTGGGACGGAAGATAGCACAGATACGCAGTATTTT
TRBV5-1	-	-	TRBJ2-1	CASSTNANEQFF	TGCGCCAGCAGCACTAATGCCAATGAGCAGTTCTTC
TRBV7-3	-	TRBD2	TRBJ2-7	CASSLTSLTSGPYEQYF	TGTGCCAGCAGCTTAACCTCCCTGACTAGCGGCCCCTACGAGCAGTACTTC
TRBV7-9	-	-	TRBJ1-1	CASSPGASTEAFF	TGTGCCAGCAGTCCCGGGGCGAGCACTGAAGCTTTCTTT
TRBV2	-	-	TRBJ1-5	CASSATGNQPQHF	TGTGCCAGCAGTGCTACAGGGAATCAGCCCCAGCATTTT
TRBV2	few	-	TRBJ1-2	CASSPQGSGYTF	TGTGCCAGCAGTCCACAGGGATCCGGCTACACCTTC
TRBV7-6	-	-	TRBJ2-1	CASSAAAGARNEQFF	TGTGCCAGCAGCGCCGCCGCAGGGGCTAGAAATGAGCAGTTCTTC
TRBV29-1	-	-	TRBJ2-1	CSDSVMGDSPYNEQFF	TGCAGCGATTCTGTAATGGGAGACAGTCCCTACAATGAGCAGTTCTTC
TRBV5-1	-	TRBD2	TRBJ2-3	CASIPETSPDTQYF	TGCGCCAGCATTCCGGAGACTAGCCCAGATACGCAGTATTTT
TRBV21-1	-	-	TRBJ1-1	CASSKDPWMDNQNTEAFF	TGTGCCAGCAGCAAAGACCCGTGGATGGACAACCAGAACACTGAAGCTTTCTTT
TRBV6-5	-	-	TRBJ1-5	CASSSLKGPQHF	TGTGCCAGCAGTTCCCTCAAAGGGCCCCAGCATTTT
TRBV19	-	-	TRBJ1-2	CASSIMTNYGYTF	TGTGCCAGTAGTATCATGACTAACTATGGCTACACCTTC
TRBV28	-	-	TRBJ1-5	CASSFINQPQHF	TGTGCCAGCAGTTTCATCAATCAGCCCCAGCATTTT
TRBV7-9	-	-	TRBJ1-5	CASSLSTVSNQPQHF	TGTGCCAGCAGCCTTTCAACGGTTAGCAATCAGCCCCAGCATTTT
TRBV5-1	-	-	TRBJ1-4	CASSDDGNNEKLFF	TGCGCCAGCAGCGACGACGGAAATAATGAAAAACTGTTTTTT
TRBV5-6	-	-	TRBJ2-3	CASSFTGTHTDTQYF	TGTGCCAGCAGCTTTACGGGTACCCACACAGATACGCAGTATTTT
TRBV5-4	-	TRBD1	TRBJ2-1	CASSWRQGSRSSYNEQFF	TGTGCCAGCAGCTGGAGACAGGGGTCTCGGAGCTCCTACAATGAGCAGTTCTTC
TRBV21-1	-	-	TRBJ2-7	CASTAGGPF	TGTGCCAGCACCGCAGGGGGGCCGTTC
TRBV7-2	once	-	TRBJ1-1	CASSLGGRLNTEAFF	TGTGCCAGCAGCTTAGGTGGAAGACTGAACACTGAAGCTTTCTTT
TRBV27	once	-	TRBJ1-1	CASRLSHLDTEAFF	TGTGCCAGCCGATTATCCCACTTGGACACTGAAGCTTTCTTT
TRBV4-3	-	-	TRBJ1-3	CASSQGLPGNTIYF	TGCGCCAGCAGCCAAGGGCTACCTGGAAACACCATATATTTT
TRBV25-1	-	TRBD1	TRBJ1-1	CASSEYGRGPRTEAFF	TGTGCCAGCAGTGAATACGGGAGGGGGCCGAGAACTGAAGCTTTCTTT
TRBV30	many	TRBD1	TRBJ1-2	CAWNRGTGDGYTF	TGTGCCTGGAACCGTGGGACAGGGGATGGCTACACCTTC
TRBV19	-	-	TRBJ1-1	CASSISSSGTEAFF	TGTGCCAGTAGTATATCGAGCAGTGGCACTGAAGCTTTCTTT
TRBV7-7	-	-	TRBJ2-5	CASSLGQAGRAETQYF	TGTGCCAGCAGCTTAGGTCAGGCGGGGCGCGCTGAGACCCAGTACTTC
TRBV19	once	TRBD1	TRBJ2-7	CASSTGQGRAYEQYF	TGTGCCAGTAGTACCGGACAGGGGAGGGCCTACGAGCAGTACTTC
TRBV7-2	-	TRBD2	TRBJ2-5	CASSESGGKETQYF	TGTGCCAGCAGCGAAAGCGGGGGCAAAGAGACCCAGTACTTC
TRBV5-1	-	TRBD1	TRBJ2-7	CASSWLTGTAFGRQYF	TGCGCCAGCAGCTGGCTCACCGGGACAGCTTTTGGTCGGCAGTACTTC
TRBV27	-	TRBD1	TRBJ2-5	CASSFLVRPGGLRTQYF	TGTGCCAGCAGTTTTTTGGTCCGGCCAGGGGGCTTGCGGACCCAGTACTTC
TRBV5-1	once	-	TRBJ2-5	CASRSLRGETQYF	TGCGCCAGCCGAAGTCTTCGAGGAGAGACCCAGTACTTC
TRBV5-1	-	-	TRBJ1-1	CASSPGGESTEAFF	TGCGCCAGCAGCCCGGGAGGGGAGAGCACTGAAGCTTTCTTT
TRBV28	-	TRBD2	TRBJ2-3	CASSTRGGRRVDTQYF	TGTGCCAGCAGCACCCGGGGGGGCCGGCGCGTAGATACGCAGTATTTT
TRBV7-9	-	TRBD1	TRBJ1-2	CASSLAGTGYGYTF	TGTGCCAGCAGCTTAGCCGGGACAGGCTATGGCTACACCTTC
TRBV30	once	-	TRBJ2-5	CAWSPAPRQETQYF	TGTGCCTGGAGTCCAGCCCCCCGGCAAGAGACCCAGTACTTC
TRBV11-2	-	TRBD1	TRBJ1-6	CASSLNVLGTGNSPLHF	TGTGCCAGCAGCTTAAACGTTCTTGGGACAGGCAATTCACCCCTCCACTTT
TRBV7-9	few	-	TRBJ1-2	CASSPWTDGYTF	TGTGCCAGCAGCCCTTGGACAGATGGCTACACCTTC
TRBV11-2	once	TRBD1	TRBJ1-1	CASSSRDRGGTEAFF	TGTGCCAGCAGCTCTCGGGACAGGGGTGGGACTGAAGCTTTCTTT
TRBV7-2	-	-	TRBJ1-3	CASSLSGNTIYF	TGTGCCAGCAGCTTAAGCGGAAACACCATATATTTT
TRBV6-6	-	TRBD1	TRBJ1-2	CASSKMTGFDGYTF	TGTGCCAGCAGTAAAATGACAGGGTTTGATGGCTACACCTTC
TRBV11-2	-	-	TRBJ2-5	CASSRIAETQYF	TGTGCCAGCAGTCGGATCGCAGAGACCCAGTACTTC
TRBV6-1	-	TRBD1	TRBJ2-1	CAGGQGNNEQFF	TGTGCCGGGGGACAGGGAAACAATGAGCAGTTCTTC
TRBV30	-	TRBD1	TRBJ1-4	CAWSVPGGNEKLFF	TGTGCCTGGAGTGTACCAGGGGGGAATGAAAAACTGTTTTTT
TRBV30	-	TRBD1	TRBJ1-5	CAWSPRGRGNQPQHF	TGTGCCTGGAGCCCCCGGGGCAGGGGGAATCAGCCCCAGCATTTT
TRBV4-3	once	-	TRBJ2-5	CASSQEQGLGTQYF	TGCGCCAGCAGCCAAGAACAGGGCCTCGGGACCCAGTACTTC
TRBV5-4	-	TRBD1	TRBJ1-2	CASSWDRGDKDGYTF	TGTGCCAGCAGCTGGGACAGGGGGGATAAAGATGGCTACACCTTC
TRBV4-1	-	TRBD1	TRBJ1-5	CASSQEVGRTGGNQPQHF	TGCGCCAGCAGCCAAGAAGTTGGTCGGACAGGGGGCAATCAGCCCCAGCATTTT
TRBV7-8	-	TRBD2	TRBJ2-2	CASRMKLGLVGELFF	TGTGCCAGCAGAATGAAACTGGGACTAGTCGGGGAGCTGTTTTTT